The sample holds a few counts of the clone carrying this T cell receptor beta chain. Its antigen is unknown. This sample is part of a study of CD8 T cells in ankylosing spondylitis. General study results and limits: Reportedly, matched ankylosing spondylitis synovial fluid was significantly enriched for disease-linked clones. Blood from ankylosing spondylitis patients appeared to carry a characteristic roughly 8-variant TCR beta motif.

CDR1 is SGHTA, CDR2 FQGNSA, per germline. CDR3 size: 14 residues. V shed 7 bases and J 3 bases; nucleotides not matched to a gene: 2. TCRdb re-analysed the 5' RACE reads in MiXCR, keeping a single row per CDR3 protein. The sample yields 400,000 or so distinct CDR3 sequences, approximately 26% seen once. This clonotype originated in a male donor with ankylosing spondylitis. The chain has TRBV7-2 and TRBJ2-1; 11 bases are shared with TRBD2. Material: blood, either unsorted or a sorted T cell fraction (not recorded which). CDR3 nucleotides: TGTGCCAGCATAGCGGGAGGGGGCTACAATGAGCAGTTCTTC. The encoded protein is CASIAGGGYNEQFF. Full variable domain (remainder filled in from reference TRBV7-2 and TRBJ2-1): GAGVSQSPSNKVTEKGKDVELRCDPISGHTALYWYRQSLGQGLEFLIYFQGNSAPDKSGLPSDRFSAERTGGSVSTLTIQRTQQEDSAVYLCASIAGGGYNEQFFGPGTRLTVL.